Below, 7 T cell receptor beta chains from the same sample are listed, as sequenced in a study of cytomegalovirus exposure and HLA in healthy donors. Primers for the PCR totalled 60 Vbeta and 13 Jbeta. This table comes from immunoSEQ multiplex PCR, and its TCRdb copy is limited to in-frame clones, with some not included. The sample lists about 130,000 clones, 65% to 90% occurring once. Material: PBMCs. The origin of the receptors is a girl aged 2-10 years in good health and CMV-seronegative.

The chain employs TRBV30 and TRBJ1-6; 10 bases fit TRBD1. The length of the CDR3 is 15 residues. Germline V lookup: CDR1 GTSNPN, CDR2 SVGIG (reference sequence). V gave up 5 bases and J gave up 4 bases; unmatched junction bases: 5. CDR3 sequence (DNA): TGTGCCTGGGGGGACAGGGGTCTTTATAATTCACCCCTCCACTTT. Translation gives CAWGDRGLYNSPLHF.

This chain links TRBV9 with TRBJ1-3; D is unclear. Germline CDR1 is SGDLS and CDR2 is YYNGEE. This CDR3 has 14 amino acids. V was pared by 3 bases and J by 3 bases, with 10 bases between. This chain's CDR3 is CASSASPGGNTIYF. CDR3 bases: TGTGCCAGCAGCGCTAGTCCCGGTGGAAACACCATATATTTT.

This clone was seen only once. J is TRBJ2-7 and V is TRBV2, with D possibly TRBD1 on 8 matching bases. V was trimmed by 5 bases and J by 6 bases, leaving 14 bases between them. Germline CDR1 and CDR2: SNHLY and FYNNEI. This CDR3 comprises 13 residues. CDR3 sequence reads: CASSLTGEGEQYF. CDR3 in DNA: TGTGCCAGCAGTCTGACAGGGGAGGGCGAGCAGTACTTC.

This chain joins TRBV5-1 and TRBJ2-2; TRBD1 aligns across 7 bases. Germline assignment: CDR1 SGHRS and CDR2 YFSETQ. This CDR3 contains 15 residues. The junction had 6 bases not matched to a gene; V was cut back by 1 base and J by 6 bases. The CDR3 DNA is TGCGCCAGCAGCTTGAGACAGGGTGGGGCCGGGGAGCTGTTTTTT. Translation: CASSLRQGGAGELFF.

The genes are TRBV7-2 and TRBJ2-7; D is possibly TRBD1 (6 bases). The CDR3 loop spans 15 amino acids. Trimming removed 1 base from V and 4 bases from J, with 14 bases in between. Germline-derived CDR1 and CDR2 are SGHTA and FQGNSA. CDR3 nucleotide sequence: TGTGCCAGCAGCTTAGGGACAGAGGATCTTTACGAGCAGTACTTC. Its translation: CASSLGTEDLYEQYF.

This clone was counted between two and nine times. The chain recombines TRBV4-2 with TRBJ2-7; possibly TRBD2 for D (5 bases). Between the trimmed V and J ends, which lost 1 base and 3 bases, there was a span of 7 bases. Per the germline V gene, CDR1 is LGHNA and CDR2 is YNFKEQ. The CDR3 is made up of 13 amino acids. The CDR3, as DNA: TGTGCCAGCAGCCAAGCGGGGTTCTACGAGCAGTACTTC. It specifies CASSQAGFYEQYF.

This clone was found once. Here the CDR3 DNA reads TGTGCCTGGGGTATCGGGACAGGGATAGGTTACGAGCAGTACTTC. Translated: CAWGIGTGIGYEQYF. This rearrangement joins TRBV30 to TRBJ2-7, with TRBD1 identical over 9 bases. The CDR3 covers 15 residues. Germline V gene sequence: CDR1 GTSNPN, CDR2 SVGIG (reference sequence). Trimming at V came to 5 bases and at J to 4 bases, leaving 12 bases not matched to a gene.